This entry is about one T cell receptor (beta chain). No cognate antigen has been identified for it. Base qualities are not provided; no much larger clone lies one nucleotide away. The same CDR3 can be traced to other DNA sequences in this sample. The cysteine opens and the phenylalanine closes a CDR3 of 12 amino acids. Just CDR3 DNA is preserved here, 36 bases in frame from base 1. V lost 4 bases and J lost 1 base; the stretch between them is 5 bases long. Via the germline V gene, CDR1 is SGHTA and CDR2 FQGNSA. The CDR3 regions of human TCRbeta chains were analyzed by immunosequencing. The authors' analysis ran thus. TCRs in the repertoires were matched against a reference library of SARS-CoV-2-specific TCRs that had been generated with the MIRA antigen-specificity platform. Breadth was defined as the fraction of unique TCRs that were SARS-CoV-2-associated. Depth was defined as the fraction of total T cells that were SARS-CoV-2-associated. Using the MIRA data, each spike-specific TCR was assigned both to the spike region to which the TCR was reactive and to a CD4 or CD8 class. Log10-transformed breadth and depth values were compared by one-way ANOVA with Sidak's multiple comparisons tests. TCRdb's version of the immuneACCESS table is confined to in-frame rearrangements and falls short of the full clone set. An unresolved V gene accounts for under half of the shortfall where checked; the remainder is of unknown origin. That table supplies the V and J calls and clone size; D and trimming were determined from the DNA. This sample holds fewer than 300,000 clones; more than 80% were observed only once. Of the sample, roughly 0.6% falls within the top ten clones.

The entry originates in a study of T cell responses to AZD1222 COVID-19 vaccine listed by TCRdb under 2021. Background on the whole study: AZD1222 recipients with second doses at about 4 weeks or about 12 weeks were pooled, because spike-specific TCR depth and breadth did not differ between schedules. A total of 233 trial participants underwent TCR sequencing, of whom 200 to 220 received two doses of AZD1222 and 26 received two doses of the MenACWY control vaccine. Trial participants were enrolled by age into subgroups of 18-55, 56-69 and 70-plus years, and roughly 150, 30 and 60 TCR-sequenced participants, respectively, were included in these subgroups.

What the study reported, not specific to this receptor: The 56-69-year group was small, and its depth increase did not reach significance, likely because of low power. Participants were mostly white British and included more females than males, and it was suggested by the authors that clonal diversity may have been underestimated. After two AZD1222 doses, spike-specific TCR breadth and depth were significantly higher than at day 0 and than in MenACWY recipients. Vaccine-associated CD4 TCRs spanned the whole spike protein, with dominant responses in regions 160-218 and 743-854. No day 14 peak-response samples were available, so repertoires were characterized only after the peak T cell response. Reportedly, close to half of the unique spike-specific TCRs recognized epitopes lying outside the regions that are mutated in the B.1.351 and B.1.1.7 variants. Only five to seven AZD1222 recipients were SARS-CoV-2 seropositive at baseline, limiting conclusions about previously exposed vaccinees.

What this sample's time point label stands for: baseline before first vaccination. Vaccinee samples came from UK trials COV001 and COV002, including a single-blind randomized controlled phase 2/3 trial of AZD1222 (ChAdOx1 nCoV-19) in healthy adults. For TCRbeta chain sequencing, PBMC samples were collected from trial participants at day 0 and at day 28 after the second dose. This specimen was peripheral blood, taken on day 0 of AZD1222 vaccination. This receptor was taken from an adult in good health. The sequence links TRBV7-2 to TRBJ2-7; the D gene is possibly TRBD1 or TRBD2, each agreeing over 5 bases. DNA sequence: TGTGCCAGCAGCTGGGGGTCCTACGAGCAGTACTTC. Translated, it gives CASSWGSYEQYF.